The 30 T cell receptor beta chains listed next were all sequenced from one sample in a study of blood T cell repertoires in COVID-19. Clones were read by immunoSEQ multiplex PCR, and TCRdb kept only the in-frame ones, dropping some. The sample includes about 240,000 clones, around 84% of them seen just once. The sequenced material came from peripheral blood. These receptors all come from a woman under 30 with acute or convalescent COVID-19.

The chain is built from TRBV24-1 and TRBJ2-2; 8 bases map to TRBD1. Unmatched junction bases numbered 9, after V lost 0 bases and J lost 4 bases. This CDR3 spans 18 amino acids. The germline V gene encodes CDR1 KGHDR and CDR2 SFDVKD. CDR3 sequence: CATSDLTGQGGSTGELFF. The DNA for the CDR3 is TGTGCCACCAGTGATTTGACTGGACAGGGAGGATCCACCGGGGAGCTGTTTTTT.

This clone appeared a single time. V usage is TRBV19 and J usage is TRBJ1-2; possibly TRBD1 for D (6 bases). Germline loops: CDR1 LNHDA, CDR2 SQIVND (reference sequence). The CDR3 covers 12 residues. V dropped 6 bases and J dropped 7 bases, with 12 bases sitting between them. CDR3 amino acids: CASSDRSSGYTF. CDR3 nucleotides: TGTGCCAGTAGCGACAGGTCCTCTGGCTACACCTTC.

This clone was counted a single time. The chain combines TRBV5-1 with TRBJ1-2; 10 bases agree with TRBD1. CDR1 is SGHRS, CDR2 YFSETQ, per germline. The V gene end was trimmed by 3 bases and the J gene end by 11 bases; junction bases not matched to a gene: 1. The CDR3 extends over 11 amino acids. The DNA of the CDR3 is TGCGCCAGCAGCTGGGGACAGGGGTACACCTTC. Amino acids: CASSWGQGYTF.

The chain links TRBV11-3 to TRBJ1-1; D is unresolved. Germline-derived CDR1 and CDR2 are SGHNT and YENEEA. The V gene lost 0 bases and the J gene lost 7 bases, with 9 bases spanning the gap. The CDR3 has 13 amino acids. The CDR3 nucleotides are TGTGCCAGCAGCTTAGAAACACGTGGTGAAGCTTTCTTT. It is translated as CASSLETRGEAFF.

The genes are TRBV5-1 and TRBJ1-2; 7 bases match TRBD1. Trimming at V came to 4 bases and at J to 7 bases, leaving 7 bases not matched to a gene. CDR3 length: 13 residues. CDR1 and CDR2 from the germline V gene are SGHRS and YFSETQ. The CDR3 is CASSQTGLGGYTF. Written as DNA, the CDR3 is TGCGCCAGCAGCCAGACAGGGTTAGGTGGCTACACCTTC.

This chain uses TRBV9 with TRBJ1-3; D might be TRBD1 (6 bases). Trimming took 2 bases from V and 0 from J, leaving 18 bases between them. Germline lookup yields CDR1 SGDLS and CDR2 YYNGEE. This CDR3 contains 18 residues. The CDR3 here is CASSVSGGVGGSGNTIYF. The CDR3 coding sequence is TGTGCCAGCAGCGTCAGCGGTGGGGTAGGGGGCTCTGGAAACACCATATATTTT.

The V and J genes are TRBV9 and TRBJ2-3; D ambiguous. The CDR3 runs 14 residues. The V end was cut by 0 bases, the J end by 1 base, with 6 bases between. Germline values: CDR1 SGDLS, CDR2 YYNGEE. CDR3 nucleotide sequence: TGTGCCAGCAGCGTAGCTTATCGCACAGATACGCAGTATTTT. Translated: CASSVAYRTDTQYF.

V usage is TRBV7-2 and J usage is TRBJ1-1, with D uncertain. Trimming removed 2 bases from V and 2 bases from J, with 12 bases in between. From germline, CDR1 is SGHTA and CDR2 FQGNSA. This CDR3 is built from 15 residues. The chain's CDR3 is CASSLTPQVNTEAFF. CDR3 DNA: TGTGCCAGCAGCTTAACCCCCCAGGTCAACACTGAAGCTTTCTTT.

This chain connects TRBV5-1 to TRBJ2-1, with 11 bases lining up with TRBD2. The CDR3 is 18 residues long. In germline, CDR1 is SGHRS, CDR2 YFSETQ. The V and J ends lost 0 bases and 1 base, in that order; junction bases with no gene match: 6. The CDR3 DNA is TGCGCCAGCAGCTTGGGACTAGCGGGACTCGGTTCCTACAATGAGCAGTTCTTC. It encodes CASSLGLAGLGSYNEQFF.

The chain recombines TRBV30 with TRBJ2-2; 11 bases line up with TRBD2. This CDR3 comprises 18 residues. Losses at the gene ends were 6 bases for V and 1 base for J; bases not matched to a gene: 13. Germline V gene sequence: CDR1 GTSNPN, CDR2 SVGIG (reference sequence). DNA for the CDR3: TGTGCCTGCCTCCCACTAGCGGGAGCCTTCCTGAACACCGGGGAGCTGTTTTTT. This encodes CACLPLAGAFLNTGELFF. The variable domain in full, completed from reference TRBV30 and TRBJ2-2, reads SQTIHQWPATLVQPVGSPLSLECTVEGTSNPNLYWYRQAAGRGLQLLFYSVGIGQISSEVPQNLSASRPQDRQFILSSKKLLLSDSGFYLCACLPLAGAFLNTGELFFGEGSRLTVL.

The V gene is TRBV5-1, the J gene TRBJ2-7, with D perhaps TRBD2 (6 bases). V dropped 2 bases and J dropped 3 bases, with 12 bases sitting between them. Germline CDR1 and CDR2: SGHRS and YFSETQ. This CDR3 spans 14 amino acids. CDR3 protein: CASSFDIGGYEQYF. CDR3 nucleotide sequence: TGCGCCAGCAGCTTTGACATCGGGGGCTACGAGCAGTACTTC.

The J gene is TRBJ2-7, the V gene TRBV5-5, with 9 nucleotides matching TRBD1. The CDR3 is 15 amino acids. The V and J ends lost 0 bases and 6 bases, in that order; junction bases with no gene match: 7. Germline V gives CDR1 SGHKS, CDR2 YYEKEE (reference sequence). In DNA, the CDR3 is TGTGCCAGCAGCTTGGAAGGACAGGGGACGGGCGAGCAGTACTTC. It encodes CASSLEGQGTGEQYF.

A remark on this clone: The same CDR3 arises from other DNA sequences in this sample as well. J is TRBJ1-3 and V is TRBV5-1; 7 nucleotides match TRBD1. The germline CDR1 and CDR2 sequences are SGHRS and YFSETQ. The CDR3 contains 14 residues. V trimming: 4 bases; J trimming: 2 bases; junction bases outside the gene matches: 3. CDR3 DNA: TGCGCCAGCAGCCCTGGGACAGCTGGAAACACCATATATTTT. Translated, it gives CASSPGTAGNTIYF.

This sequence joins TRBV6-5 and TRBJ2-7; 11 bases agree with TRBD2. The length of the CDR3 is 15 residues. The V gene end was trimmed by 5 bases and the J gene end by 6 bases; junction bases not matched to a gene: 9. The germline V gene has CDR1 MNHEY and CDR2 SVGAGI. CDR3 protein: CASSLQLAGVTEQYF. The CDR3 coding sequence is TGTGCCAGCAGTCTGCAACTAGCGGGAGTTACCGAGCAGTACTTC.

The gene calls are TRBV5-1 and TRBJ1-5, with unresolved D. V was cut by 3 bases and J by 3 bases, with 10 bases left in between. Germline CDR1 and CDR2: SGHRS and YFSETQ. The CDR3 sequence is 14 residues long. CDR3 amino acids: CASSSDGVNQPQHF. CDR3 bases: TGCGCCAGCAGCTCTGACGGGGTCAATCAGCCCCAGCATTTT.

This clone has just one count. The chain has TRBV19 and TRBJ2-7; TRBD1 matches at 9 bases. Trimming cost V 4 bases and J 6 bases; bases outside gene matches: 10. Germline-derived CDR1 and CDR2 are LNHDA and SQIVND (reference sequence). The CDR3 contains 15 residues. The CDR3 reads CASSTPGQGMGEQYF. CDR3 nucleotide sequence: TGTGCCAGTAGTACACCGGGACAGGGCATGGGCGAGCAGTACTTC.

The CDR3: CASSFSGLAGPENTGELFF. The CDR3 coding sequence is TGTGCCAGCAGCTTCTCGGGACTAGCGGGACCTGAGAACACCGGGGAGCTGTTTTTT. This chain uses TRBV7-9 with TRBJ2-2; 13 bases match TRBD2. V lost 3 bases, J lost 1 base, and 8 bases stayed unmatched. The CDR3 sequence is 19 residues long. Germline-derived CDR1 and CDR2 are SEHNR and FQNEAQ (reference sequence).

The chain uses TRBV4-3 and TRBJ2-5, with TRBD2 matching 10 bases. V trimming: 0 bases; J trimming: 5 bases; junction bases outside the gene matches: 9. CDR1 LGHNA and CDR2 YSLEER come from the germline V gene. CDR3 length: 17 residues. CDR3 region: CASSQDVPAGGRETQYF. DNA for the CDR3: TGCGCCAGCAGCCAAGATGTTCCAGCGGGAGGGAGGGAGACCCAGTACTTC.

This clone was picked up one time. The V call is TRBV4-3, the J call TRBJ2-5; 9 bases agree with TRBD2. Trimming cost V 5 bases and J 4 bases; bases outside gene matches: 20. The CDR3 is 19 residues long. Per the germline V gene, CDR1 is LGHNA and CDR2 is YSLEER. The CDR3 DNA sequence: TGCGCCAGCAGCATCGGACCGGATTTTTGGCGGGAGGGTAGAGAGACCCAGTACTTC. Its translation is CASSIGPDFWREGRETQYF.

The chain is built from TRBV5-1 and TRBJ2-1; D might be TRBD2 (5 bases). The CDR3 runs 15 residues. Germline V gene sequence: CDR1 SGHRS, CDR2 YFSETQ. Trimming removed 2 bases at V and 2 bases at J, with 11 bases between. The CDR3 protein is CASSFLGLPYNEQFF. The CDR3 region has the DNA TGCGCCAGCAGCTTCCTAGGACTCCCCTACAATGAGCAGTTCTTC.

This sequence joins TRBV6-5 and TRBJ2-7; D is undetermined. The CDR3 consists of 14 residues. From germline, CDR1 is MNHEY and CDR2 SVGAGI. Trimming stripped 5 bases from V and 3 bases from J, with 14 bases between. As DNA, the CDR3 is TGTGCCAGCAGTCCCGCCATCCAGTACTACGAGCAGTACTTC. Residues: CASSPAIQYYEQYF.

V gene TRBV24-1 combines with J gene TRBJ2-5; 13 positions agree with TRBD2. This CDR3 contains 16 residues. After removal of 4 bases from V and 5 bases from J, the junction contained 6 bases not matched to a gene. Germline loops: CDR1 KGHDR, CDR2 SFDVKD. The chain's CDR3 is CATSDLGLAGKETQYF. The CDR3 nucleotides read TGTGCCACCAGTGACCTGGGACTAGCGGGAAAGGAGACCCAGTACTTC.

The genes are TRBV19 and TRBJ2-1; TRBD2 agrees at 14 bases. V was clipped by 4 bases and J by 8 bases; unmatched bases: 7. Per germline, CDR1 LNHDA and CDR2 SQIVND (reference sequence). The CDR3 is 16 residues long. The CDR3 DNA reads TGTGCCAGTAGTACCCGACTAGCGGGAGGGGACGATGAGCAGTTCTTC. Amino acid sequence: CASSTRLAGGDDEQFF.

V and J are TRBV10-2 and TRBJ2-7; D ambiguous. Between the trimmed V and J ends, which lost 4 bases and 1 base, there was a span of 11 bases. The germline V gene has CDR1 WSHSY and CDR2 SAAADI. This CDR3 has 14 amino acids. This chain's CDR3 is CASSGMQRSYEQYF. In nucleotides, the CDR3 is TGCGCCAGCAGTGGGATGCAGAGGTCCTACGAGCAGTACTTC.

The rearrangement links TRBV27 to TRBJ1-5; D is perhaps TRBD1 (5 bases). The CDR3 totals 13 residues. The V end was cut by 2 bases, the J end by 7 bases, with 9 bases between. From germline, CDR1 is MNHEY and CDR2 SMNVEV (reference sequence). The DNA of the CDR3 is TGTGCCAGCAGTTTAGGGCGGGGCCAGCCCCAGCATTTT. This sequence encodes CASSLGRGQPQHF.

V gene TRBV6-5 combines with J gene TRBJ1-2; 7 bases map to TRBD1. The CDR3 is 14 residues long. The germline V gene encodes CDR1 MNHEY and CDR2 SVGAGI. The junction had 4 bases not matched to a gene; V was cut back by 2 bases and J by 4 bases. CDR3 region: CASSYRDRSYGYTF. DNA for the CDR3: TGTGCCAGCAGTTACAGGGACAGAAGCTATGGCTACACCTTC.

The J gene is TRBJ2-4, the V gene TRBV7-8; D might be TRBD2 (5 bases). Germline CDR1 is SGHVS and CDR2 is FQNEAQ. V lost 4 bases and J 4 bases, leaving 20 bases between the germline ends. The CDR3 extends over 17 amino acids. CDR3 region: CASSSLGRRTNKNIQYF. CDR3 nucleotide sequence: TGTGCCAGCAGCTCCTTGGGTCGGAGGACGAATAAAAACATTCAGTACTTC.

The V and J genes are TRBV7-6 and TRBJ1-5; D is possibly TRBD1 (6 bases). CDR3 length: 13 amino acids. Deletions cut 1 base from V and 15 bases from J, with 16 bases between. Germline V gene sequence: CDR1 SGHVS, CDR2 FNYEAQ. The CDR3 reads CASSLVPGDPGHF. DNA for the CDR3: TGTGCCAGCAGCTTAGTTCCAGGGGATCCAGGGCATTTT.

The chain employs TRBV6-5 and TRBJ1-3; TRBD1 agrees at 7 bases. CDR3 length: 15 amino acids. Germline V gives CDR1 MNHEY, CDR2 SVGAGI. Germline trimming cut 7 bases from V and 4 bases from J; bases unmatched to any gene: 10. The CDR3 reads CASIRTGQVGNTIYF. The CDR3 bases are TGTGCCAGCATTAGGACAGGACAAGTCGGAAACACCATATATTTT.

V gene TRBV18 combines with J gene TRBJ2-7, with TRBD2 matching over 7 bases. This CDR3 has 16 amino acids. V lost 3 bases to trimming and J lost 1 base; unmatched junction nucleotides: 9. The V gene's germline CDR1 is KGHSH and CDR2 LQKENI. The CDR3 coding sequence is TGTGCCAGCTCACCCGTAAGACTAGCTAAGTCCTACGAGCAGTACTTC. Its translation: CASSPVRLAKSYEQYF.